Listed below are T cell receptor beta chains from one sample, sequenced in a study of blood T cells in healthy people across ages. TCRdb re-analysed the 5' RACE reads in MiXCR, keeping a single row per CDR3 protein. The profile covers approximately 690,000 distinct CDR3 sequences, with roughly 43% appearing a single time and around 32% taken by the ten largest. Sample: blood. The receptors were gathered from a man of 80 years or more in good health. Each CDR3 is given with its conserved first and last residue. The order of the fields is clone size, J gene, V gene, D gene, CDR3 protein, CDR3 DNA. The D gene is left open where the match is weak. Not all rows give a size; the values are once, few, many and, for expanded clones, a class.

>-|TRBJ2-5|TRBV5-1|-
CASSLPSDSQETQYF
TGCGCCAGCAGCTTGCCGTCAGATTCCCAAGAGACCCAGTACTTC
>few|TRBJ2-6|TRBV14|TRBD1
CASSQVSGQNNVLTF
TGTGCCAGCAGCCAAGTATCGGGACAGAACAACGTCCTGACTTTC
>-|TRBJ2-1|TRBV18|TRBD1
CASSSDRGQETQFF
TGTGCCAGCTCATCGGACAGGGGACAAGAGACCCAGTTCTTC
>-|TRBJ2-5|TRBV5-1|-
CASSLARVKGQETQYF
TGCGCCAGCAGCTTGGCTCGGGTAAAGGGGCAAGAGACCCAGTACTTC
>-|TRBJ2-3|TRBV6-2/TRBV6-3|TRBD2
CASSYLVGASGRSSTDTQYF
TGTGCCAGCAGTTACCTCGTGGGGGCAAGCGGGAGATCTAGCACAGATACGCAGTATTTT
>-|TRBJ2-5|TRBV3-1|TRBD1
CASSPAGTANNEQYF
TGTGCCAGCAGCCCGGCCGGGACAGCGAATAATGAGCAGTACTTC
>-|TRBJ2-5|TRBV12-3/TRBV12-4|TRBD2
CASSSAGGYQETQYF
TGTGCCAGCAGTTCCGCGGGGGGGTACCAAGAGACCCAGTACTTC
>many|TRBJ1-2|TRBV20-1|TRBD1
CSARITGGARGYTF
TGCAGTGCTAGGATCACAGGGGGCGCTAGGGGCTACACCTTC
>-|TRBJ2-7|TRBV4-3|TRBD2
CASSQELAVSSYEQYF
TGCGCCAGCAGCCAAGAACTAGCGGTTAGCTCCTACGAGCAGTACTTC
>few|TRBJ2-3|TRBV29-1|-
CSVEDGGGASTDTQYF
TGCAGCGTTGAAGATGGGGGGGGGGCTAGCACAGATACGCAGTATTTT
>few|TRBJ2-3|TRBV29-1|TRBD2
CSVEVGLAGGDYTDTQYF
TGCAGCGTTGAAGTTGGGCTAGCGGGAGGCGACTACACAGATACGCAGTATTTT
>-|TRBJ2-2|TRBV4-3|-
CASSQGRERNTGELFF
TGCGCCAGCAGCCAAGGACGGGAACGGAACACCGGGGAGCTGTTTTTT